This T cell receptor beta chain was sequenced in a study of blood T cell repertoires in COVID-19. On the study more broadly: The samples span acute and convalescent COVID-19 from the United States, Italy and Spain. T cells, B-cell-depleted T cells, or PBMCs supplied cDNA or gDNA.

In the source study's methods: Reference gene primers were amplified, and this amplification served to estimate nucleated cell counts. TCRdb's table, derived via immunoSEQ multiplex PCR, lists solely in-frame clones and lacks some. The V and J calls and clone size were taken over from that table, and D and trimming were inferred from the DNA. This table has some 170,000 clones, 60% to 80% appearing once. This clone was recorded only once. This sequence was found in a woman in her seventies with acute or convalescent COVID-19. The sample taken for sequencing was peripheral blood.

The DNA for the CDR3 is TGTGCCAGTAGGGGCCCGGTGGATACGCAGTATTTT. Translated: CASRGPVDTQYF. The chain couples TRBV6-5 to TRBJ2-3, with D perhaps matching TRBD1 (5 bases). Per germline, CDR1 MNHEY and CDR2 SVGAGI. V lost 9 bases and J 6 bases, leaving 13 bases between the germline ends. There are 12 residues in the CDR3.